A few counts support the clone carrying this T cell receptor beta chain. What it binds is unknown. The data stem from a study of cytomegalovirus exposure and HLA in healthy donors. Turning to the study itself: In terms of ancestry, the Caucasian-associated cluster contained around four fifths of the approximately 420 genotyped donors.

Whole-study results and caveats: Being indistinguishable, some V segments were excluded, TRBV6-2 and TRBV6-3 among them.

Every donor was a healthy person donating bone marrow. The V end lost 3 bases, the J end lost 2 bases, and 14 bases lay between the germline ends. The CDR3 is made up of 15 amino acids. Per the germline V gene, CDR1 is SGDLS and CDR2 is YYNGEE. It was with 60 Vbeta and 13 Jbeta primers that the PCR ran. Clones were read by immunoSEQ multiplex PCR, and TCRdb kept only the in-frame ones, dropping some. The sample lists 200,000 or so clones; roughly 84% were seen once. The sequencing sample was made of PBMCs. The V and J genes are TRBV9 and TRBJ1-1, with a possible D match to TRBD1 (6 bases). The source of this sequence is a boy between 10 and 17 years old in good health and CMV-seronegative. CDR3 protein: CASSGRQASNTEAFF. The CDR3 nucleotides are TGTGCCAGCAGCGGCCGACAGGCTTCCAACACTGAAGCTTTCTTT.